The 23 T cell receptor beta chains presented below share a single source sample, sequenced in a study of CD8 T cells in ankylosing spondylitis. Study-wide points: For ankylosing spondylitis blood, a TCR beta motif of 7 or 8 highly homologous variants appeared characteristic.

Antigens of these TCRs are unknown. TCRdb fed the 5' RACE reads into MiXCR, producing one record per CDR3 protein. The sample gives 100,000 to 150,000 distinct CDR3 sequences, 15% to 20% of which show up once; approximately 33% is in the top ten. Sequenced input: blood, either unsorted or a sorted T cell fraction (not recorded which). Every receptor here comes from a male donor with ankylosing spondylitis.

V usage is TRBV5-6 and J usage is TRBJ2-6; TRBD1 matches 8 bases. From germline, CDR1 is SGHDT and CDR2 YYEEEE. J gave up 4 bases and V 6 bases, and 18 bases lay outside the gene matches. CDR3 length: 19 residues. This chain's CDR3 is CASNFLRDRYTSGANVLTF. The CDR3 DNA is TGTGCCAGCAACTTTCTCCGGGACAGGTACACTTCAGGGGCCAACGTCCTGACTTTC.

J is TRBJ2-7 and V is TRBV4-2; 7 nucleotides agree with TRBD2. V trimming: 0 bases; J trimming: 2 bases; junction bases outside the gene matches: 7. The CDR3 contains 16 residues. The V gene's germline CDR1 is LGHNA and CDR2 YNFKEQ. In DNA, the CDR3 is TGTGCCAGCAGCCAAGATTTGAGCGGGGCGACCTACGAGCAGTACTTC. It codes for CASSQDLSGATYEQYF.

The rearrangement joins TRBV15 to TRBJ2-3, with a weak D call TRBD2 (6 bases). The CDR3 runs to 16 residues. Germline V gene lookup returns CDR1 LNHNV and CDR2 YYDKDF (reference sequence). V was pared by 0 bases and J by 1 base, with 11 bases between. CDR3 sequence: CATSRDLASGTDTQYF. The DNA for the CDR3 is TGTGCCACCAGCAGAGATCTGGCTAGCGGCACAGATACGCAGTATTTT.

A few counts support this clonotype. This chain connects TRBV7-9 to TRBJ2-3; 9 bases are shared with TRBD2. The CDR3 spans 16 residues. Germline V CDR1 and CDR2: SEHNR, FQNEAQ (reference sequence). V dropped 0 bases and J dropped 4; count of bases not matched to a gene: 5. This CDR3 is CASSLAPTSGSDTQYF. The CDR3 bases are TGTGCCAGCAGCTTAGCCCCGACTAGCGGATCAGATACGCAGTATTTT.

This clonotype was counted only a few times. The CDR3 coding sequence is TGTGCCAGCAGCTTAGAGCCGGGCCCCCAAGAGAACACTGAAGCTTTCTTT. It is translated as CASSLEPGPQENTEAFF. The rearrangement joins TRBV7-8 to TRBJ1-1, with no clear D. The CDR3 extends over 17 amino acids. The ends were cut back, 1 base at V and 1 base at J, with 16 bases in the middle. Per germline, CDR1 SGHVS and CDR2 FQNEAQ.

V usage is TRBV9 and J usage is TRBJ2-7; no reliable D call. CDR1 and CDR2 (germline): SGDLS, YYNGEE. The CDR3 is 14 residues long. Trimming took off 0 bases at V and 2 bases at J, with 9 bases between the two ends. The CDR3 sequence is CASSVEARPYEQYF. DNA of the CDR3: TGTGCCAGCAGCGTAGAAGCTAGACCCTACGAGCAGTACTTC. The full variable domain, rest sourced from reference TRBV9 and TRBJ2-7, is DSGVTQTPKHLITATGQRVTLRCSPRSGDLSVYWYQQSLDQGLQFLIQYYNGEERAKGNILERFSAQQFPDLHSELNLSSLELGDSALYFCASSVEARPYEQYFGPGTRLTVT.

This chain connects TRBV6-2 or TRBV6-3 to TRBJ1-1; 8 nucleotides agree with TRBD1. CDR1 MNHEY and CDR2 SVGEGT come from the germline V gene. The CDR3 is made up of 12 amino acids. V gave up 8 bases and J gave up 4 bases; unmatched junction bases: 3. The CDR3 DNA reads TGTGCCAGCGAGGACAGGGTCACTGAAGCTTTCTTT. Translation: CASEDRVTEAFF.

This chain connects TRBV6-5 to TRBJ2-1; perhaps TRBD2 as D (5 bases). The CDR3 contains 15 residues. Germline V gene data show CDR1 as MNHEY and CDR2 as SVGAGI. Between the trimmed V and J ends, which lost 2 bases and 4 bases, there was a span of 12 bases. This CDR3 reads CASSYTSGVYNEQFF. CDR3 nucleotide sequence: TGTGCCAGCAGTTACACTAGTGGCGTGTACAATGAGCAGTTCTTC.

The chain has TRBV27 and TRBJ2-7, with TRBD2 as a possible D gene (6 bases). Germline lookup yields CDR1 MNHEY and CDR2 SMNVEV (reference sequence). The CDR3 consists of 14 residues. The V end lost 3 bases, the J end lost 8 bases, and 17 bases lay between the germline ends. The CDR3 region has the DNA TGTGCCAGCAGTTTGGCAGGACTACCGTCCCAGCAGTACTTC. It translates to CASSLAGLPSQQYF.

In its sample, this clonotype was seen a few times. This chain uses TRBV29-1 with TRBJ2-1; D is perhaps TRBD1 (6 bases). Germline V gene lookup returns CDR1 SQVTM and CDR2 ANQGSEA. The CDR3 length is 15 residues. V was shortened by 4 bases and J by 1 base, with 14 bases between the two germline ends. In DNA, the CDR3 is TGCAGCGTTGGGGGCGCCAGGGGATCCTACAATGAGCAGTTCTTC. This encodes CSVGGARGSYNEQFF.

This clonotype was counted only a few times. V usage is TRBV20-1 and J usage is TRBJ2-1; 11 nucleotides match TRBD2. Germline CDR1 reads DFQATT; CDR2 reads SNEGSKA (reference sequence). V trimming: 4 bases; J trimming: 2 bases; junction bases outside the gene matches: 4. CDR3 length: 15 amino acids. CDR3 amino acids: CSATRLAGTYNEQFF. The CDR3 DNA is TGCAGTGCTACCCGACTAGCGGGAACCTACAATGAGCAGTTCTTC.

There are many counts of this clonotype. The chain recombines TRBV12-3 or TRBV12-4 with TRBJ2-1; 8 positions match TRBD2. The CDR3 is made up of 14 amino acids. Trimming took 5 bases from V and 6 from J; bases not matched to a gene: 6. CDR3 sequence: CASSPSGSVNEQFF. CDR3 DNA sequence: TGTGCCAGCAGTCCAAGCGGGAGTGTCAATGAGCAGTTCTTC.

This clonotype was detected a few times. The chain carries TRBV2 and TRBJ2-1, with TRBD2 matching 11 bases. V trimming: 10 bases; J trimming: 0 bases; junction bases outside the gene matches: 11. CDR1 and CDR2 (germline): SNHLY, FYNNEI. This CDR3 has 17 residues. This CDR3 reads CATQIVTSGTSYNEQFF. CDR3 DNA: TGTGCCACCCAAATAGTGACTAGCGGGACCTCCTACAATGAGCAGTTCTTC. Supplemented by reference TRBV2 and TRBJ2-1, the full variable domain reads EPEVTQTPSHQVTQMGQEVILRCVPISNHLYFYWYRQILGQKVEFLVSFYNNEISEKSEIFDDQFSVERPDGSNFTLKIRSTKLEDSAMYFCATQIVTSGTSYNEQFFGPGTRLTVL.

The chain is built from TRBV29-1 and TRBJ2-7, with 7 bases fitting TRBD1. Germline CDR1 reads SQVTM; CDR2 reads ANQGSEA. The CDR3 extends over 17 amino acids. Losses at the gene ends were 8 bases for V and 0 bases for J; bases not matched to a gene: 19. In DNA, the CDR3 is TGCAGCCCCTTCTCCTTACTCCGGGACAGTATCTCCTACGAGCAGTACTTC. Translation: CSPFSLLRDSISYEQYF.

This clonotype was seen a few times. The J gene is TRBJ2-1, the V gene TRBV5-1; D remains ambiguous. Between the trimmed V and J ends, which lost 4 bases and 8 bases, there was a span of 10 bases. The CDR3 totals 12 residues. Germline loops: CDR1 SGHRS, CDR2 YFSETQ. CDR3 amino acids: CASSQNWDEQFF. In DNA, the CDR3 is TGCGCCAGCAGCCAGAATTGGGATGAGCAGTTCTTC.

In this sample, this clonotype turned up a few times. This rearrangement joins TRBV29-1 to TRBJ1-5; the D is unclear. The CDR3 spans 15 residues. Germline V lookup: CDR1 SQVTM, CDR2 ANQGSEA. With 5 bases removed from V and 7 bases from J, the gap between germline ends came to 21 bases. The CDR3 sequence is CSVYPLRRLGQPQHF. The DNA of the CDR3 is TGCAGCGTTTACCCCCTCAGGAGATTAGGACAGCCCCAGCATTTT.

The chain has TRBV7-8 and TRBJ1-4, with TRBD1 matching 7 bases. Trimming removed 1 base from V and 7 bases from J; junction bases left unmatched: 9. This CDR3 is 16 amino acids long. Per germline, CDR1 SGHVS and CDR2 FQNEAQ. Written as DNA, the CDR3 is TGTGCCAGCAGCTTAGAAGGGGGCCGGGGGCGTGAAAAACTGTTTTTT. It translates to CASSLEGGRGREKLFF. The entire variable domain, with the rest obtained from reference TRBV7-8 and TRBJ1-4, is as follows: GAGVSQSPRYKVAKRGQDVALRCDPISGHVSLFWYQQALGQGPEFLTYFQNEAQLDKSGLPSDRFFAERPEGSVSTLKIQRTQQEDSAVYLCASSLEGGRGREKLFFGSGTQLSVL.

V gene TRBV5-1 combines with J gene TRBJ1-4; TRBD1 matches at 7 bases. The CDR3 is 15 residues long. Looked up from germline, CDR1 is SGHRS and CDR2 is YFSETQ. Unmatched junction bases numbered 7, after V lost 4 bases and J lost 4 bases. The CDR3 region is CASSPGTAFNEKLFF. DNA for the CDR3: TGCGCCAGCAGCCCCGGGACAGCCTTTAATGAAAAACTGTTTTTT.

V gene TRBV27 combines with J gene TRBJ2-7, with unresolved D. This CDR3 region has 14 residues. Trimming took 1 base from V and 1 from J, leaving 8 bases between them. The germline gives CDR1 MNHEY, CDR2 SMNVEV (reference sequence). This chain's CDR3 is CASSLFGKSYEQYF. CDR3 DNA sequence: TGTGCCAGCAGTTTATTTGGGAAGTCCTACGAGCAGTACTTC.

The chain combines TRBV4-2 with TRBJ1-5; the D is unclear. The length of the CDR3 is 14 residues. Germline-derived CDR1 and CDR2 are LGHNA and YNFKEQ. V dropped 1 base and J dropped 4 bases, with 8 bases sitting between them. CDR3 in amino acids: CASSQVNRNQPQHF. CDR3 sequence (DNA): TGTGCCAGCAGCCAAGTAAATAGAAATCAGCCCCAGCATTTT.

This clonotype has at least ten counts. This chain joins TRBV29-1 and TRBJ2-7; the D gene is possibly TRBD1 (6 bases). The germline V and J ends were trimmed by 2 bases and 4 bases, with 12 bases remaining between them. This CDR3 region has 13 residues. Germline CDR1 SQVTM, CDR2 ANQGSEA. For the CDR3, the DNA is TGCAGCGTTGAACGGGACAACAAATACGAGCAGTACTTC. This sequence encodes CSVERDNKYEQYF.

This chain uses TRBV19 with TRBJ1-5, with D perhaps TRBD1 (5 bases). This CDR3 region has 16 residues. Germline CDR1 reads LNHDA; CDR2 reads SQIVND (reference sequence). Deletions cut 7 bases from V and 0 bases from J, with 16 bases between. In nucleotides, the CDR3 is TGTGCCAGTACCGTGGTGGGGCGTTATAGCAATCAGCCCCAGCATTTT. This gives the protein CASTVVGRYSNQPQHF.

This clonotype was counted only a few times. This chain connects TRBV10-2 to TRBJ1-5; weak D call: TRBD1 (5 bases). Trimming shortened V by 10 bases and J by 6 bases, and 7 bases separated the two germline ends. This CDR3 is 10 amino acids long. The germline V gene encodes CDR1 WSHSY and CDR2 SAAADI. CDR3 region: CATGGQPQHF. CDR3 in DNA: TGCGCCACCGGGGGTCAGCCCCAGCATTTT.